These 17 T cell receptor beta chains came from one sample sequenced in a study of CD4 and CD8 cells across lung adenocarcinoma regions. TCRdb re-derived calls from the PCR reads in MiXCR, one entry per CDR3 protein. The sample contains about 9,600 distinct CDR3 sequences, approximately 51% of which appear only once. Material: CD4+ T cells from the margin of a lung tumor. The receptors derive from a male donor with lung adenocarcinoma. The CD4 and CD8 labels of this study may be unreliable.

In its sample, this clonotype was seen a few times. J is TRBJ2-3 and V is TRBV7-2; TRBD2 might be the D (7 bases). Germline CDR1 is SGHTA and CDR2 is FQGNSA. The CDR3 runs 16 residues. V lost 4 bases, J lost 5 bases, and 19 bases lay in between. The CDR3 region is CASSSGPGGPRDTQYF. CDR3 sequence (DNA): TGTGCCAGCAGCTCTGGACCCGGGGGGCCGAGAGATACGCAGTATTTT.

Of note for this clonotype: One junction end disagrees with the germline gene, perhaps due to a read error. The chain joins TRBV6-4 to TRBJ2-5, with 8 bases identical to TRBD2. Germline-derived CDR1 and CDR2 are MRHNA and SNTAGT. This CDR3 is built from 19 residues. CDR3 loop: CASSLTAGSGGRGPETQYF. The CDR3 DNA reads TGTGCCAGCAGTCTCACGGCGGGGAGCGGGGGCCGGGGCCCAGAGACGCAGTACTTC.

This chain connects TRBV10-2 to TRBJ2-3, with TRBD2 identical over 10 bases. V dropped 2 bases and J dropped 4; count of bases not matched to a gene: 9. The CDR3 contains 17 residues. Germline assignment: CDR1 WSHSY and CDR2 SAAADI. CDR3 in amino acids: CASSEEIGAGGADTQYF. The DNA of the CDR3 is TGCGCCAGCAGTGAGGAAATAGGAGCGGGAGGGGCAGATACGCAGTATTTT.

The rearrangement joins TRBV6-1 to TRBJ1-6; unclear D gene. Between the trimmed V and J ends, which lost 4 bases and 2 bases, there was a span of 6 bases. The CDR3 extends over 14 amino acids. Germline CDR1 and CDR2: MNHNS and SASEGT. The CDR3 region has the DNA TGTGCCAGCAGTGCCGGGCCCTATAATTCACCCCTCCACTTT. Protein product: CASSAGPYNSPLHF.

With respect to this clonotype: An end of the junction does not agree with germline; a read error may underlie this. The V gene is TRBV10-3, the J gene TRBJ2-7; D may be TRBD1 (6 bases). This CDR3 is 14 amino acids long. Germline assignment: CDR1 ENHRY and CDR2 SYGVKD. The DNA for the CDR3 is TGTGCCATCAGTGTTAACAGGGCGCCAGACACGCAGTACTTT. Protein product: CAISVNRAPDTQYF.

This clonotype was seen more than once but under ten times. V usage is TRBV30 and J usage is TRBJ2-4, with D perhaps TRBD2 (5 bases). V was cut by 0 bases and J by 3 bases, with 9 bases left in between. This CDR3 spans 14 amino acids. CDR1 GTSNPN and CDR2 SVGIG come from the germline V gene (reference sequence). The CDR3: CAWSVPGYKNIQYF. The CDR3 DNA reads as TGTGCCTGGAGTGTGCCGGGGTACAAAAACATTCAGTACTTC.

The sample holds a few counts of this clonotype. The junction shows a germline mismatch at one end, possibly a read error. The rearrangement uses TRBV6-1 and TRBJ2-3; a weak D match, TRBD2 (6 bases). From germline, CDR1 is MNHNS and CDR2 SASEGT. The CDR3 loop spans 14 amino acids. In nucleotides, the CDR3 is TGTGCGGGCAGCGGGCGCAGAGGGGCCGATACGCAGTACTTT. Translation: CAGSGRRGADTQYF.

On this clonotype itself: At one end the junction does not follow the germline gene, possibly because of a read error. The chain employs TRBV6-1 and TRBJ2-6; D possibly corresponds to TRBD1 (7 bases). CDR3 size: 17 residues. Germline V gene lookup returns CDR1 MNHNS and CDR2 SASEGT. CDR3 nucleotides: TGTGCCAGCAGTGATCGGACAGGTGCCTCGGGGGCCAACGAGCAGTATTTC. Its protein is CASSDRTGASGANEQYF.

This clonotype occurred a few times. V and J are TRBV27 and TRBJ2-3; 8 nucleotides match TRBD2. Per germline, CDR1 MNHEY and CDR2 SMNVEV (reference sequence). Germline trimming cut 6 bases from V and 2 bases from J; bases unmatched to any gene: 7. This CDR3 spans 15 amino acids. CDR3 residues: CASRRGDFSTDTQYF. The DNA of the CDR3 is TGTGCCAGCAGGCGGGGGGACTTTTCCACAGATACGCAGTATTTT.

By proportion, this clonotype is large. V usage is TRBV6-1 and J usage is TRBJ2-3, with 9 positions matching TRBD2. Trimming took 5 bases from V and 2 from J; bases not matched to a gene: 11. This CDR3 is built from 17 residues. Per germline, CDR1 MNHNS and CDR2 SASEGT. The DNA for the CDR3 is TGTGCCAGCAGTACCTCCTCCGGCGGGGGGGCCACAGATACGCAGTATTTT. Amino acid sequence: CASSTSSGGGATDTQYF.

A few counts support this clonotype. J is TRBJ2-1 and V is TRBV6-2 or TRBV6-3; D not certain. The ends were cut back, 8 bases at V and 0 bases at J, with 14 bases in the middle. CDR1 is MNHEY, CDR2 SVGEGT, per germline. The CDR3 runs to 15 residues. This CDR3 is CASGNIGVSYNEQFF. CDR3 sequence (DNA): TGTGCCAGCGGAAATATTGGGGTCTCCTACAATGAGCAGTTCTTC.

V gene TRBV6-5 combines with J gene TRBJ2-1, with TRBD2 matching 8 bases. V gave up 4 bases and J gave up 1 base; unmatched junction bases: 12. This CDR3 spans 18 amino acids. Germline V CDR1 and CDR2: MNHEY, SVGAGI. The CDR3 here is CASSWGWGSGSSYNEQFF. The CDR3 region has the DNA TGTGCCAGCAGTTGGGGGTGGGGAAGCGGGAGTTCCTACAATGAGCAGTTCTTC.

The CDR3 DNA is TGTGCGAGCCGCGGCGCAGGGGGGCCAGATACGCAGTATTTT. Amino acid sequence: CASRGAGGPDTQYF. The V and J genes are TRBV6-2 or TRBV6-3 and TRBJ2-3; the D gene is possibly TRBD1 (7 bases). Germline V gives CDR1 MNHEY, CDR2 SVGEGT. The CDR3 consists of 14 residues.

Note on this clonotype: Compared with germline, one end of the junction differs, possibly owing to a read error. The chain uses TRBV6-1 and TRBJ2-3, with D maybe TRBD1 (5 bases). The CDR3 contains 13 residues. Germline V gene sequence: CDR1 MNHNS, CDR2 SASEGT. The CDR3 spells CARQEGASDTQYF. For the CDR3, the DNA is TGTGCCCGCCAGGAAGGGGCCTCAGATACGCAGTATTTC.

By share, this clonotype ranks as medium-sized. The chain joins TRBV6-1 to TRBJ2-2; D might be TRBD2 (5 bases). Between the trimmed V and J ends, which lost 6 bases and 6 bases, there was a span of 11 bases. Germline V lookup: CDR1 MNHNS, CDR2 SASEGT. CDR3 length: 13 residues. This CDR3 reads CASSPEGAGELFF. CDR3 nucleotide sequence: TGTGCCAGCAGCCCCGAGGGTGCCGGGGAGCTGTTTTTT.

This clonotype was found many times. The gene calls are TRBV7-2 and TRBJ2-1; 10 nucleotides line up with TRBD1. Germline V gene sequence: CDR1 SGHTA, CDR2 FQGNSA. The V gene end was trimmed by 4 bases and the J gene end by 9 bases; junction bases not matched to a gene: 12. The CDR3 runs 16 residues. The CDR3 reads CASSSHDRGLSGEQFF. DNA of the CDR3: TGTGCCAGCAGCTCCCATGACAGGGGGCTAAGCGGTGAGCAGTTCTTC. Full variable domain (outside the CDR3, taken from reference TRBV7-2 and TRBJ2-1): GAGVSQSPSNKVTEKGKDVELRCDPISGHTALYWYRQSLGQGLEFLIYFQGNSAPDKSGLPSDRFSAERTGGSVSTLTIQRTQQEDSAVYLCASSSHDRGLSGEQFFGPGTRLTVL.

This clonotype was seen at least ten times. This may come from a read error, since a much larger clone is one base off. The rearrangement links TRBV6-1 to TRBJ2-1; 10 positions match TRBD1. The CDR3 has 13 residues. Germline loops: CDR1 MNHNS, CDR2 SASEGT. The trim removed 5 bases at V and 11 bases at J, leaving 6 bases unmatched. CDR3 DNA sequence: TGTGCCAGCAGTACCCGGACAGGGGGTAAGCAGTTCTTC. Its protein product is CASSTRTGGKQFF.